What follows are 9 T cell receptor beta chains derived from one specimen sequenced in a study of response to subunit inactivated influenza vaccine. Via MiXCR, TCRdb re-called the RT-PCR reads, giving one row per CDR3 protein. The sample contains hundreds of thousands of distinct CDR3 sequences, about a fifth of which appear only once. The sample consisted of PBMCs from blood, taken 5 days after vaccination. These TCRs come from a man aged 45 to 65 who received an inactivated influenza vaccine.

The chain has TRBV7-6 and TRBJ2-7; TRBD2 might be the D (5 bases). The germline V and J ends were trimmed by 2 bases and 7 bases, with 12 bases remaining between them. The CDR3 consists of 13 residues. Per the germline V gene, CDR1 is SGHVS and CDR2 is FNYEAQ. CDR3 bases: TGTGCCAGCAGCTTATCCCACCCGGGGGAGCAGTACTTC. It encodes CASSLSHPGEQYF. Together with reference TRBV7-6 and TRBJ2-7, the CDR3 gives the full variable domain: GAGVSQSPRYKVTKRGQDVALRCDPISGHVSLYWYRQALGQGPEFLTYFNYEAQQDKSGLPNDRFSAERPEGSISTLTIQRTEQRDSAMYRCASSLSHPGEQYFGPGTRLTVT.

The table lists this clonotype with a few counts. The V and J genes are TRBV5-6 and TRBJ2-7, with D perhaps given as TRBD1 or TRBD2 (7 bases each). With 6 bases removed from V and 6 bases from J, the gap between germline ends came to 16 bases. Germline assignment: CDR1 SGHDT and CDR2 YYEEEE. The CDR3 runs to 13 residues. CDR3 bases: TGTGCCAGCACTCACGACAGGGAGGGCGAGCAGTACTTC. Protein product: CASTHDREGEQYF.

This clonotype was observed a few times. The CDR3 spells CSASLNRASGQYF. The CDR3 DNA sequence: TGCAGTGCTAGCCTCAACAGGGCGAGCGGGCAGTATTTT. The chain uses TRBV20-1 and TRBJ2-3; D might be TRBD1 (6 bases). V was cut by 3 bases and J by 11 bases, with 18 bases left in between. The V gene's germline CDR1 is DFQATT and CDR2 SNEGSKA (reference sequence). The CDR3 spans 13 residues.

The chain uses TRBV12-3 or TRBV12-4 and TRBJ2-5; TRBD1 matches at 8 bases. The V gene end was trimmed by 5 bases and the J gene end by 3 bases; junction bases not matched to a gene: 11. The CDR3 covers 16 residues. CDR3 nucleotide sequence: TGTGCCAGCAGTCCTACCCCCGGGACAGGAAAAGAGACCCAGTACTTC. As protein: CASSPTPGTGKETQYF.

This clonotype came up many times. The J gene is TRBJ2-2, the V gene TRBV18; TRBD1 matches at 7 bases. The CDR3 spans 15 residues. The junction had 4 bases not matched to a gene; V was cut back by 6 bases and J by 0 bases. Germline-derived CDR1 and CDR2 are KGHSH and LQKENI. In DNA form, the CDR3 reads TGTGCCAGCTCCCCTGGGACAGCGAACACCGGGGAGCTGTTTTTT. Its translation: CASSPGTANTGELFF.

The chain recombines TRBV19 with TRBJ2-7; TRBD2 matches at 15 bases. Germline CDR1 and CDR2: LNHDA and SQIVND (reference sequence). V lost 4 bases and J lost 0; bases outside the gene matches: 13. The length of the CDR3 is 20 residues. The CDR3 DNA reads as TGTGCCAGTAGTACGGTCCCGGGACTAGCGGGGGGAGATTCCTCCTACGAGCAGTACTTC. Translating it yields CASSTVPGLAGGDSSYEQYF. Full variable domain (remainder filled in from reference TRBV19 and TRBJ2-7): DGGITQSPKYLFRKEGQNVTLSCEQNLNHDAMYWYRQDPGQGLRLIYYSQIVNDFQKGDIAEGYSVSREKKESFPLTVTSAQKNPTAFYLCASSTVPGLAGGDSSYEQYFGPGTRLTVT.

This chain joins TRBV7-8 and TRBJ2-1, with 7 bases matching TRBD1. The V gene's germline CDR1 is SGHVS and CDR2 FQNEAQ. V dropped 5 bases and J dropped 3; count of bases not matched to a gene: 4. This CDR3 has 14 residues. DNA for the CDR3: TGTGCCAGCAGCCCCGACAGGGTCTACAATGAGCAGTTCTTC. Translated: CASSPDRVYNEQFF.

This chain links TRBV28 with TRBJ2-2; TRBD2 matches at 9 bases. Unmatched junction bases numbered 20, after V lost 3 bases and J lost 0 bases. Germline CDR1 is MDHEN and CDR2 is SYDVKM. This CDR3 is built from 22 residues. CDR3 DNA: TGTGCCAGCAGTTTCCCCTCTAGTATTACCTCTAGCGGGAAAGCGAACACCGGGGAGCTGTTTTTT. Its translation: CASSFPSSITSSGKANTGELFF.

This chain joins TRBV7-3 and TRBJ2-6; weak D call: TRBD1 (6 bases). CDR1 and CDR2 (germline): SGHTA, FQGTGA. V lost 2 bases and J lost 2, with 10 bases in between. CDR3 length equals 16 residues. For the CDR3, the DNA is TGTGCCAGCAGCTTACAGGGGAGAGCTGGGGCCAACGTCCTGACTTTC. Translated, it gives CASSLQGRAGANVLTF.